The rows below give T cell receptor beta chains drawn from one sample of a study of glioma-infiltrating T cells. MiXCR, applied by TCRdb to the multiplex PCR reads, yields one record per CDR3 protein. The profile shows roughly 100,000 distinct CDR3 sequences, around 29% of them singletons. Sample: glioma tissue, nonneoplastic brain tissue, or PBMCs (not recorded which). The receptors were sampled from a human donor with low-grade glioma or glioblastoma, undergoing nonglioma brain surgery, or in good health (not recorded which). CDR3s include the opening cysteine and the closing phenylalanine or tryptophan. Fields, in order: V gene, clone size, D gene, J gene, CDR3 protein. D genes are given only for firm matches. Clone size is given for some rows only: seen once, a few or many times, or a class if the clone is expanded.

TRBV28	many	-	TRBJ1-1	CASSFSRTSTEAFF
TRBV7-9	-	TRBD2	TRBJ2-5	CASSAQTREGETQYF
TRBV6-1	many	-	TRBJ2-1	CASSLNSGLRINEQFF
TRBV5-1	-	-	TRBJ2-4	CASSSGDGANIQYF
TRBV20-1	many	TRBD2	TRBJ2-5	CSAKWGEGTQYF
TRBV12-3/TRBV12-4	few	TRBD1	TRBJ1-6	CASSYGDRNSPLHF
TRBV7-3	-	TRBD2	TRBJ2-1	CASSWAAGTYNEQFF
TRBV30	-	-	TRBJ2-7	CAWSVSSGSYEQYF
TRBV19	many	-	TRBJ1-5	CASNLDRLYQPQHF
TRBV7-8	many	TRBD1	TRBJ1-5	CASSSGGTGQRPQHF
TRBV27	many	-	TRBJ2-1	CASSLRGGFGNEQFF
TRBV28	-	-	TRBJ1-1	CASQMGTEAFF
TRBV5-1	-	TRBD2	TRBJ2-2	CASSLGAGTSDGGELFF
TRBV6-2/TRBV6-3	-	TRBD2	TRBJ2-5	CASQPGRGGRETRYF
TRBV2	many	TRBD2	TRBJ2-7	CASNIERGYEQYF
TRBV7-9	many	-	TRBJ2-5	CASRLTETQYF
TRBV20-1	many	-	TRBJ1-3	CSASPFSGNTIYF
TRBV7-9	-	-	TRBJ2-5	CASETGLEETQYF
TRBV7-2	many	-	TRBJ2-3	CASSALPSSTDTQYF
TRBV6-6	-	-	TRBJ2-1	CASRITGQAEQLF
TRBV12-3/TRBV12-4	few	-	TRBJ1-2	CASSSDWAGYTF
TRBV5-1	-	TRBD2	TRBJ2-7	CASSLSTSGYEQYF
TRBV19	-	-	TRBJ2-5	CSSSSQGETQYF
TRBV12-3/TRBV12-4	few	-	TRBJ2-5	CASSMGQYQETQYF
TRBV7-2	many	TRBD2	TRBJ2-3	CASSFQRGGTDTQYF
TRBV28	many	-	TRBJ2-1	CASSSHSYSYNEQFF
TRBV6-6	once	-	TRBJ1-2	CASSYSGGDYGYTF
TRBV2	-	-	TRBJ1-5	CASNDSPGNQPQHF
TRBV2	few	-	TRBJ1-6	CASPRGSSYNSPLHF